A selection of T cell receptor beta chains follows, all from one sample in a study of circulating tumor DNA in untreated peripheral T-cell lymphoma. Method: immunoSEQ multiplex PCR; TCRdb's copy keeps in-frame clones and lacks some. The sample has about 7,300 clones; around 76% are singletons. Sequencing was done on a sample of tumor tissue. Every receptor here comes from a human donor with peripheral T-cell lymphoma. The CDR3 runs from the conserved cysteine through the conserved F or W. The D gene is left open where the match is weak. The size field is filled for only some rows; it gives once, few, many or a size class.

>TRBV15|TRBJ1-5|TRBD1|few
TGTGCCACCAGCATAGCGACAGGGGATCAGCCCCAGCATTTT
CATSIATGDQPQHF
>TRBV12-2|TRBJ2-1|NA|medium-sized
TGTGCCAGTGCCCGTAGCGGGAGGGCCGTTGAGCAGTTCTTC
CASARSGRAVEQFF
>TRBV18|TRBJ1-4|NA|NA
TGTGCCAGCTCACCACCGGGGAAAGGTGAAAAACTGTTTTTT
CASSPPGKGEKLFF
>TRBV27|TRBJ2-7|TRBD1|NA
TGTGCCAGCAGCCTTGACAGGGGGAAGGACTACGAGCAGTACTTC
CASSLDRGKDYEQYF
>TRBV11-3|TRBJ2-7|NA|NA
TGTGCCAGCAGCTTAGATTCCGGCTACTACGAGCAGTACTTC
CASSLDSGYYEQYF
>TRBV10-2|TRBJ2-2|NA|NA
TGCGCCAGCAGTGACCAAAACACCGGGGAGCTGTTTTTT
CASSDQNTGELFF
>TRBV18|TRBJ2-7|TRBD1|NA
TGTGCCAGCTCACCACGACAGGGGGCCTACGAGCAGTACTTC
CASSPRQGAYEQYF
>TRBV6-8|TRBJ2-5|TRBD2|NA
TGTGCCAGCAGTTACTTGGGCGGGAGTCAGACCCAGTACTTC
CASSYLGGSQTQYF
>TRBV5-1|TRBJ1-5|TRBD1|NA
TGCGCCAGCAGCTACGCCGGGACAGCAAATCAGCCCCAGCATTTT
CASSYAGTANQPQHF
>TRBV18|TRBJ1-4|NA|NA
TGTGCCAGCTCACCATCTCCGGGCCCAACTAATGAAAAACTGTTTTTT
CASSPSPGPTNEKLFF
>TRBV28|TRBJ2-7|TRBD2|NA
TGTGCCAGCAGTTCAATACGAGCCGGGACTAGCGGGAGGGCTAGCTCCTACGAGCAGTACTTC
CASSSIRAGTSGRASSYEQYF